What follows are 4 T cell receptor beta chains derived from one specimen sequenced in a study of long-term antiretroviral therapy in people with HIV. Runs used v3.0 of the immunoSEQ assay and were done at survey level. Clones were read by immunoSEQ multiplex PCR, and TCRdb kept only the in-frame ones, dropping some. The sample has 25,000 to 30,000 clones; 82% are singletons. Sequencing was performed on unsorted PBMCs, taken 2.9 years after starting antiretroviral therapy. All receptors derive from a man over 45 with HIV.

This chain links TRBV4-1 with TRBJ1-1; perhaps TRBD1 as D (6 bases). CDR1 and CDR2 (germline): MGHRA, YSYEKL. The CDR3 consists of 16 residues. V lost 1 base and J lost 0, with 12 bases in between. The CDR3 is CASSQGPGDLNTEAFF. CDR3 coding DNA: TGCGCCAGCAGCCAAGGGCCAGGGGATTTGAACACTGAAGCTTTCTTT.

The rearrangement links TRBV15 to TRBJ1-1, with a possible D match to TRBD1 (6 bases). Germline values: CDR1 LNHNV, CDR2 YYDKDF (reference sequence). The CDR3 length is 18 residues. The V end was cut by 0 bases, the J end by 1 base, with 18 bases between. Here the CDR3 reads CATSRDPGGMGKNTEAFF. The DNA of the CDR3 is TGTGCCACCAGCAGAGATCCGGGGGGCATGGGAAAGAACACTGAAGCTTTCTTT.

The rearrangement links TRBV19 to TRBJ1-5; D unclear. This CDR3 has 15 residues. Germline V gives CDR1 LNHDA, CDR2 SQIVND (reference sequence). V gave up 1 base and J gave up 0 bases, with 7 bases separating them. CDR3 residues: CASSIGQISNQPQHF. The CDR3 nucleotides read TGTGCCAGTAGTATAGGTCAGATTAGCAATCAGCCCCAGCATTTT.

The count of this clone is one. The genes are TRBV30 and TRBJ2-5, with 9 bases identical to TRBD1. The last part of the DNA fits TRBJ2-7 better; the J call may be wrong. The CDR3 is 15 residues long. Germline lookup yields CDR1 GTSNPN and CDR2 SVGIG (reference sequence). For the CDR3, the DNA is TGTGCCTGGAGTGGTGAACAGGGGGCAGGGTACGAGCAGTACTTC. Its translation: CAWSGEQGAGYEQYF.